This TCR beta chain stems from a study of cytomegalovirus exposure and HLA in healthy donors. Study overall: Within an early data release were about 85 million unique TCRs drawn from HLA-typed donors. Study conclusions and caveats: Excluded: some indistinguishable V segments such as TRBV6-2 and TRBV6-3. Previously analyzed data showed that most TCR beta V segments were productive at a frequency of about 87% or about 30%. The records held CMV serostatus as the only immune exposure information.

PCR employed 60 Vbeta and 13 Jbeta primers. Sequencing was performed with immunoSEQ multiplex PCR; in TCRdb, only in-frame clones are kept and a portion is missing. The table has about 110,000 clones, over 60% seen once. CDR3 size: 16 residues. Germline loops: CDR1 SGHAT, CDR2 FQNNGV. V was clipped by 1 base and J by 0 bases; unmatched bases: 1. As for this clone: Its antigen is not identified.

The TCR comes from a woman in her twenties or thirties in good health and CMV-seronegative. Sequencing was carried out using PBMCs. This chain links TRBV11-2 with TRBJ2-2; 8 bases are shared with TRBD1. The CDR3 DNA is TGTGCCAGCAGCTTAGTACAGGGGGCGAACACCGGGGAGCTGTTTTTT. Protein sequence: CASSLVQGANTGELFF.